This TCR beta chain was sequenced in a study of OX40 agonist ivuxolimab in advanced cancers. About the research overall: Prior anti-PD-1, anti-PD-L1 or anti-CTLA-4 therapy did not bar entry, and approximately 43% had some.

A word on this clone: Its target is not known.

Per the germline V gene, CDR1 is SGHRS and CDR2 is YFSETQ. V dropped 2 bases and J dropped 1; count of bases not matched to a gene: 11. CDR3 length: 18 amino acids. Clones were sequenced by immunoSEQ multiplex PCR, and TCRdb holds only the in-frame ones, with some missing. Of 70,000 to 80,000 clones in the sample, about nine tenths were seen once. No patient had autoimmune disease or received systemic immunosuppression. Study observations and caveats: The mean number of expanded clones was higher in CD8+ T cells than in CD4+.

The sample here was CD4+ or CD8+ T cells sorted from blood, taken in a trial of the OX40 agonist ivuxolimab. The V and J genes are TRBV5-1 and TRBJ2-4; 8 bases are shared with TRBD2. The receptor was isolated from an adult with an advanced solid tumor such as melanoma, head and neck, liver or kidney cancer. CDR3 DNA sequence: TGCGCCAGCAGCTTAGGCGCGGGAGGCGACTCGGCCAAAAACATTCAGTACTTC. Translation gives CASSLGAGGDSAKNIQYF.